Shown below are 8 T cell receptor beta chains from a single sample sequenced in a study of T cell responses to AZD1222 COVID-19 vaccine (dated by TCRdb to the early 2020s). Read against the paper, the sample's time point label means: about 28 days (+/-7) after the second vaccine dose. What this sample's treatment or condition label stands for: meningococcal conjugate vaccine given as trial control. Receptor amplification or capture employed the immunoSEQ multiplex PCR assay. Imported from immuneACCESS, the table was reduced by TCRdb to in-frame sequences with V and J called. These copies leave out some clones; in studies compared against another copy, an unresolved V gene accounts for under half, and the cause of the remainder is not known. This sample lists about 76,000 clones; over 65% were detected once. The ten largest clones add up to about 25% of the sample. The sample consisted of peripheral blood, taken 28 days after the second dose of the MenACWY control vaccine. All receptors come from an adult who received the MenACWY meningococcal vaccine as a control.

The chain carries TRBV5-4 and TRBJ2-3; tentatively, D is TRBD1 or TRBD2 (6 bases each). This CDR3 region has 17 residues. Per the germline V gene, CDR1 is SGHNT and CDR2 is YYREEE (reference sequence). Trimming shortened V by 0 bases and J by 1 base, and 15 bases separated the two germline ends. CDR3: CASSLGEGGLGTDTQYF. In DNA form, the CDR3 reads TGTGCCAGCAGCTTGGGGGAAGGGGGACTTGGCACAGATACGCAGTATTTT.

In its sample, this clone was seen once. The V call is TRBV12-3 or TRBV12-4, the J call TRBJ2-2; no definite D call. The CDR3 contains 13 residues. V lost 2 bases, J lost 6 bases, and 7 bases lay in between. The CDR3 nucleotides read TGTGCCAGCAGTTTAACCCGCCCCGGGGAGCTGTTTTTT. Residues: CASSLTRPGELFF.

The rearrangement joins TRBV2 to TRBJ2-3; D is tentatively TRBD1 or TRBD2 (6 bases each). This CDR3 has 15 amino acids. Germline loops: CDR1 SNHLY, CDR2 FYNNEI. Trimming stripped 4 bases from V and 5 bases from J, with 16 bases between. The CDR3 loop is CASSAGAPGGDTQYF. CDR3 bases: TGTGCCAGCAGTGCGGGGGCCCCGGGTGGAGATACGCAGTATTTT.

The V and J genes are TRBV11-1 and TRBJ2-5; no reliable D call. The length of the CDR3 is 13 residues. V was trimmed by 8 bases and J by 1 base, leaving 11 bases between them. Germline CDR1 and CDR2: SGHAT and FQDESV (reference sequence). CDR3 region: CASQKVSQETQYF. CDR3 DNA: TGTGCCAGCCAAAAGGTTTCCCAAGAGACCCAGTACTTC.

V and J are TRBV7-9 and TRBJ2-1; 12 positions agree with TRBD2. Germline CDR1 reads SEHNR; CDR2 reads FQNEAQ (reference sequence). V lost 1 base and J lost 8; bases outside the gene matches: 3. The CDR3 runs 15 residues. This CDR3 reads CASSLGLAGVDEQFF. The CDR3 DNA follows: TGTGCCAGCAGCTTAGGACTAGCGGGAGTAGATGAGCAGTTCTTC.

The chain uses TRBV19 and TRBJ1-2; a possible D gene is TRBD1 (6 bases). The V gene lost 6 bases and the J gene lost 0 bases, with 14 bases spanning the gap. Per germline, CDR1 LNHDA and CDR2 SQIVND (reference sequence). CDR3 length: 15 amino acids. CDR3 DNA sequence: TGTGCCAGTAGGTGGACAGACGCCTCTAACTATGGCTACACCTTC. Its translation is CASRWTDASNYGYTF. Filled out from reference TRBV19 and TRBJ1-2, the complete variable domain reads DGGITQSPKYLFRKEGQNVTLSCEQNLNHDAMYWYRQDPGQGLRLIYYSQIVNDFQKGDIAEGYSVSREKKESFPLTVTSAQKNPTAFYLCASRWTDASNYGYTFGSGTRLTVV.

As DNA, the CDR3 is TGTGCCTGGAGAGGGGGCCAGGGGGCCTCCTCTACGCAGTATTTT. Translated: CAWRGGQGASSTQYF. The rearrangement joins TRBV30 to TRBJ2-3, with 8 bases matching TRBD1. The germline CDR1 and CDR2 sequences are GTSNPN and SVGIG (reference sequence). The CDR3 contains 15 residues. The junction had 13 bases not matched to a gene; V was cut back by 3 bases and J by 8 bases.

V and J are TRBV29-1 and TRBJ2-1, with D perhaps TRBD1 or TRBD2 (5 bases each). Trimming stripped 7 bases from V and 5 bases from J, with 15 bases between. This CDR3 spans 13 amino acids. Looked up from germline, CDR1 is SQVTM and CDR2 is ANQGSEA. The CDR3 loop reads CSARGTLNNEQFF. CDR3 nucleotide sequence: TGCAGCGCCCGGGGCACACTAAACAATGAGCAGTTCTTC.